This T cell receptor beta chain was sequenced for a study of blood T cell repertoires in COVID-19. This CDR3 is built from 15 residues. CDR1 is LGHDT and CDR2 is YNNKEL in the germline V gene (reference sequence). V gave up 4 bases and J gave up 9 bases, with 19 bases separating them. The data were produced by immunoSEQ multiplex PCR, yet TCRdb's version contains in-frame clones alone and is incomplete. The repertoire holds over 75,000 clones, with 70% to 85% as singletons. The sample comprised peripheral blood. The genes are TRBV3-1 (or the pseudogene TRBV3-2) and TRBJ2-1; D is ambiguous. The receptor comes from a woman between 50 and 59 years old with acute or convalescent COVID-19. CDR3 in amino acids: CASSPAFVRRIEQFF. The CDR3 DNA is TGTGCCAGCAGCCCAGCGTTTGTTCGAAGGATTGAGCAGTTCTTC.